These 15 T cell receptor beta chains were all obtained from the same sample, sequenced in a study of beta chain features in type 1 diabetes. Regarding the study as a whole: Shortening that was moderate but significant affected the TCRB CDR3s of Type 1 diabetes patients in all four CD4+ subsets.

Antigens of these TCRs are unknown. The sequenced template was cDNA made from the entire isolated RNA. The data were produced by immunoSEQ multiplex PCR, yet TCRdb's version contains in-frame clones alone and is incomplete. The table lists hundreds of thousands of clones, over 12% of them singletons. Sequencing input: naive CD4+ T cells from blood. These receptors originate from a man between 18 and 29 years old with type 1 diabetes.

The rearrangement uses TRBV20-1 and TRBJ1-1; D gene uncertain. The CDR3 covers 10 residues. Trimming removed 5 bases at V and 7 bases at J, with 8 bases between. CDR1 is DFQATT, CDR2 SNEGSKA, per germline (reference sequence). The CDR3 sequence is CSAGLIEAFF. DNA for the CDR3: TGCAGTGCTGGGCTTATTGAAGCTTTCTTT.

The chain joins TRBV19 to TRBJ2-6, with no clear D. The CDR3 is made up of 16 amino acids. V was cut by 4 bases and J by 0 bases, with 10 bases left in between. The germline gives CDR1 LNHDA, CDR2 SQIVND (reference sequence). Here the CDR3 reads CASSTPYSSGANVLTF. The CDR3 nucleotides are TGTGCCAGTAGTACCCCATACAGCTCTGGGGCCAACGTCCTGACTTTC.

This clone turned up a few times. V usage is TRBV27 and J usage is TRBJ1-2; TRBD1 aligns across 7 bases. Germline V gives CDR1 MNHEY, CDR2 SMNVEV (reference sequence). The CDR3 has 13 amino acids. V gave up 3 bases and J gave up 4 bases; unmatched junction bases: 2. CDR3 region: CASSFRQGYGYTF. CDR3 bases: TGTGCCAGCAGTTTCCGACAGGGCTATGGCTACACCTTC.

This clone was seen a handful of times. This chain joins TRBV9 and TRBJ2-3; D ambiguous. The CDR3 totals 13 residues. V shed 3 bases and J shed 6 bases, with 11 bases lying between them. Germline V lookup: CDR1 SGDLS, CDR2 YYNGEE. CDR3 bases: TGTGCCAGCAGCGAGCAATTAGTGGATACGCAGTATTTT. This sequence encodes CASSEQLVDTQYF.

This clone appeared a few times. The CDR3 DNA is TGTGCCTGGAGTGTGGCAGGGGAATCACCCCTCCACTTT. Translation: CAWSVAGESPLHF. The chain couples TRBV30 to TRBJ1-6, with D perhaps matching TRBD1 (6 bases). Trimming left V 0 bases short and J 10 bases short, with 10 bases between. Per germline, CDR1 GTSNPN and CDR2 SVGIG (reference sequence). The CDR3 contains 13 residues.

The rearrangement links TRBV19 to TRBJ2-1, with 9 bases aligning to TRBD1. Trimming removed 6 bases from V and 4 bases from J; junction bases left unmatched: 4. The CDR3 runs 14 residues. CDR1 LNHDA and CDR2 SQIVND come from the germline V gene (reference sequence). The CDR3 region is CASSPGTGYNEQFF. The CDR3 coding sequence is TGTGCCAGTAGCCCCGGGACAGGGTACAATGAGCAGTTCTTC.

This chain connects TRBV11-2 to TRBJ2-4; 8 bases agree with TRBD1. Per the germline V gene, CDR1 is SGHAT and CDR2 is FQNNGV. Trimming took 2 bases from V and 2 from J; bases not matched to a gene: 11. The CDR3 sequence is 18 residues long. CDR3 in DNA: TGTGCCAGCAGCTTACCAATCGACAGGGGCGCGCCCAAAAACATTCAGTACTTC. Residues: CASSLPIDRGAPKNIQYF.

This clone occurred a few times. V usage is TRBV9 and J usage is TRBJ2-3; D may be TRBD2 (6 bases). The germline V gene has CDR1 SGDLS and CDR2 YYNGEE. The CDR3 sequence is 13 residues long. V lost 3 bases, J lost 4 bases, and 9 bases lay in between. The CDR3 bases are TGTGCCAGCAGCGGGGGGGTGGCAGATACGCAGTATTTT. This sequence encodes CASSGGVADTQYF.

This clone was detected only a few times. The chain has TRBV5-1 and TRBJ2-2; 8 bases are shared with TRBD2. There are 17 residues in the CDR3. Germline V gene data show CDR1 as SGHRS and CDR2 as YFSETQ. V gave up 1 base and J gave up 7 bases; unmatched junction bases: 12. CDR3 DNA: TGCGCCAGCAGCTTGTCGGTAGCGGGAATGAGTAGCGGGGAGCTGTTTTTT. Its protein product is CASSLSVAGMSSGELFF.

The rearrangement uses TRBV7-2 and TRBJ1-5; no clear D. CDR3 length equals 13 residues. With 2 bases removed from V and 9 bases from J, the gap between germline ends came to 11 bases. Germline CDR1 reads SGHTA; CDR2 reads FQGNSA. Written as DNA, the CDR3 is TGTGCCAGCAGCTTACGGTCGGGTCGGCCCCAGCATTTT. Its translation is CASSLRSGRPQHF. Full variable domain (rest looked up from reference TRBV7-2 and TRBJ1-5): GAGVSQSPSNKVTEKGKDVELRCDPISGHTALYWYRQSLGQGLEFLIYFQGNSAPDKSGLPSDRFSAERTGGSVSTLTIQRTQQEDSAVYLCASSLRSGRPQHFGDGTRLSIL.

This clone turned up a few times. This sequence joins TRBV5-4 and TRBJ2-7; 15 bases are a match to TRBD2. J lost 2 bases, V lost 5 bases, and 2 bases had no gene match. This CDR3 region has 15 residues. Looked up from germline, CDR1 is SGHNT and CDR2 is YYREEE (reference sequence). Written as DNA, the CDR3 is TGTGCCAGCAGTTGGACTAGCGGGGGGGCCTACGAGCAGTACTTC. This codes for CASSWTSGGAYEQYF.

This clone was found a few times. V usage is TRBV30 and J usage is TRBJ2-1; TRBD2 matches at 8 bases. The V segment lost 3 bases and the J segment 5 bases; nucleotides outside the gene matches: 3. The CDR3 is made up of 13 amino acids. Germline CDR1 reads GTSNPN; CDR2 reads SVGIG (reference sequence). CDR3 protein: CAWRLAANNEQFF. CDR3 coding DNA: TGTGCCTGGAGACTAGCGGCCAACAATGAGCAGTTCTTC.

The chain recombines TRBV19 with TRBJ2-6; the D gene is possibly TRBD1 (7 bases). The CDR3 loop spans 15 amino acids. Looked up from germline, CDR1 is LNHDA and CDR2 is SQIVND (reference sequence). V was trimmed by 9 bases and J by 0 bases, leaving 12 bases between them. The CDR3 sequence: CASQGGGSGANVLTF. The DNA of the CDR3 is TGTGCCAGCCAGGGGGGTGGCTCTGGGGCCAACGTCCTGACTTTC. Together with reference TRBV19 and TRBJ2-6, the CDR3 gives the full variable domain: DGGITQSPKYLFRKEGQNVTLSCEQNLNHDAMYWYRQDPGQGLRLIYYSQIVNDFQKGDIAEGYSVSREKKESFPLTVTSAQKNPTAFYLCASQGGGSGANVLTFGAGSRLTVL.

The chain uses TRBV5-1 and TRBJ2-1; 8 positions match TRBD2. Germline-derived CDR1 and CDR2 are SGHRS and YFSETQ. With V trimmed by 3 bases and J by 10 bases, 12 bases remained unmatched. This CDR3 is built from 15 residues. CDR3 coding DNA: TGCGCCAGCAGCTCTGAGGGACTAGTCAGAGGAGAGCAGTTCTTC. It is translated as CASSSEGLVRGEQFF.

As DNA, the CDR3 is TGTGCCAGCAGCCTCGACAGGGGGCCGGATGAGCAGTTCTTC. It translates to CASSLDRGPDEQFF. The chain links TRBV7-9 to TRBJ2-1; 10 positions agree with TRBD1. V dropped 5 bases and J dropped 8; count of bases not matched to a gene: 6. The length of the CDR3 is 14 residues. Per germline, CDR1 SEHNR and CDR2 FQNEAQ (reference sequence).